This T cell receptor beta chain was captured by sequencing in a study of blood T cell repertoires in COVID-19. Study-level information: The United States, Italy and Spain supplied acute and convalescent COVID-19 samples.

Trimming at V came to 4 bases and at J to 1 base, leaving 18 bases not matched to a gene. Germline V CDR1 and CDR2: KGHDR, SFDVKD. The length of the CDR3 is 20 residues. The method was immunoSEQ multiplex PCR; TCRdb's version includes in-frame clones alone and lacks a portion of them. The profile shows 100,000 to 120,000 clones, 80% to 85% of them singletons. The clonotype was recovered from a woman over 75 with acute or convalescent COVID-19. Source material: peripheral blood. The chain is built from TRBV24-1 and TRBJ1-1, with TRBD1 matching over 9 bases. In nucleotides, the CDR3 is TGTGCCACCAGTGACCAGGGGGACAGGGTTTACCCTGGGGGGAACACTGAAGCTTTCTTT. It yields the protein CATSDQGDRVYPGGNTEAFF.